This entry features one TCR beta chain sequence. Amplification used 60 Vbeta primers and 13 Jbeta primers. This table comes from immunoSEQ multiplex PCR, and its TCRdb copy is limited to in-frame clones, with some not included. This sample has around 180,000 clones; 85% occur once, and the top ten carry 1%. This entry comes from a study of cytomegalovirus exposure and HLA in healthy donors. The V gene's germline CDR1 is SGHVS and CDR2 FNYEAQ. This CDR3 contains 15 residues. Trimming removed 0 bases from V and 7 bases from J; junction bases left unmatched: 7. The sequenced material came from PBMCs. The V and J genes are TRBV7-6 and TRBJ2-5; 8 nucleotides align to TRBD1. This TCR came from a boy aged 2 to 10 in good health and CMV-seronegative. The CDR3 coding sequence is TGTGCCAGCAGCTTAGCGCTTGCAGGGACAGGGACCCAGTACTTC. This sequence encodes CASSLALAGTGTQYF. The full variable domain, with the rest looked up from reference TRBV7-6 and TRBJ2-5, is GAGVSQSPRYKVTKRGQDVALRCDPISGHVSLYWYRQALGQGPEFLTYFNYEAQQDKSGLPNDRFSAERPEGSISTLTIQRTEQRDSAMYRCASSLALAGTGTQYFGPGTRLLVL.